This record looks at one TCR beta chain sequence and its context. In this sample, this clonotype turned up a few times. This clone's antigen is unknown. No much larger clone is present one base from it, and per-base qualities are unavailable. The trim is 0 bases for V and 16 bases for J, with a gap of 18 bases between the germline ends. CDR1 MNHEY and CDR2 SVGAGI are derived from the germline V gene. Taken from cysteine to phenylalanine, the CDR3 has 14 residues. The CDR3 DNA has 42 bases and is translated from base 1. The library was generated by PCR. Instrument used: Illumina HiSeq 2500. TCR library preparation used molecular barcoding, with unique molecular identifiers applied to normalize quantification of the TCRbeta repertoire. TCRdb reran the public reads through fastp at Q25 and MiXCR, keeping productive beta chains. Identical CDR3 proteins give one entry, which carries the most common genes and DNA. In this sample the table shows fewer than 550,000 distinct CDR3 sequences, 9.5% to 12% of which occur a single time. The ten largest clones add up to 11% to 15% of the sample.

The source of the sample is a study of T-cell reconstitution after alpha-beta-depleted transplantation in children (dated by TCRdb to about 2016). For context, the study as a whole: Using TCR repertoire profiling, the study quantitatively followed how T-cell immune reconstitution unfolded in children after TCRalphabeta/CD19-depleted allogeneic hematopoietic cell transplantation. On the study overall, not on this receptor specifically: The apparently early alphabetaT-cell count recovery about two months after transplant was reportedly dependent on only several hundred rapidly expanded clones derived from non-depleted graft cells. In some patients, the high TCRbeta diversity seen at day 60 was put down to recipient T cells and intrathymic progenitors that had survived conditioning. Over the following months the frequencies of hyperexpanded clones went down, and after one year T-cell counts and TCRbeta diversity were mostly credited to newly produced T cells.

Read against the paper, the sample's treatment or condition label means: allogeneic hematopoietic cell transplantation with graft depleted of TCRalphabeta T cells and CD19 B cells. Transplant recipients were children who received TCRalphabeta/CD19-depleted allogeneic hematopoietic cell grafts. The receptor comes from a female patient aged 2 to 10 who had a stem cell transplant for aplastic anemia, so the T cells may come from the graft donor. The V gene is TRBV6-5 and the J gene is TRBJ1-4, with the D gene call left open. Sequenced here: PBMCs, mostly from graft donor cells, sampled 180 days after TCRalphabeta/CD19-depleted stem cell transplant. The CDR3 protein: CASSYSAHDMIWFF. The nucleotide sequence is TGTGCCAGCAGTTACTCTGCCCATGACATGATATGGTTTTTT.